Listed here are 6 T cell receptor beta chains from one sample, sequenced in a study of cytomegalovirus exposure and HLA in healthy donors. Generated by immunoSEQ multiplex PCR, the TCRdb table keeps only in-frame clones and is missing some. The sample holds over 200,000 clones, 85% to 90% seen once. The sample comprised PBMCs. These receptors were obtained from a woman between 18 and 30 years old in good health and CMV-seronegative.

This clone was seen a single time. The rearrangement joins TRBV27 to TRBJ1-2; D perhaps matches TRBD1 (6 bases). The V gene lost 7 bases and the J gene lost 7 bases, with 19 bases spanning the gap. CDR3 length: 14 residues. Germline V CDR1 and CDR2: MNHEY, SMNVEV (reference sequence). CDR3 residues: CASTFTGSSGGYTF. The CDR3 DNA is TGTGCCAGCACCTTTACAGGGTCTTCGGGTGGCTACACCTTC.

A single count supports this clone. The CDR3 bases are TGCGCCAGCAGCTTACTAGCGGGAAATCCCTACGAGCAGTACTTC. Translated, it gives CASSLLAGNPYEQYF. The gene calls are TRBV5-1 and TRBJ2-7; 10 bases map to TRBD2. There are 15 residues in the CDR3. V shed 2 bases and J 2 bases; nucleotides not matched to a gene: 4. The germline CDR1 and CDR2 sequences are SGHRS and YFSETQ. The entire variable domain, with the rest obtained from reference TRBV5-1 and TRBJ2-7, is as follows: KAGVTQTPRYLIKTRGQQVTLSCSPISGHRSVSWYQQTPGQGLQFLFEYFSETQRNKGNFPGRFSGRQFSNSRSEMNVSTLELGDSALYLCASSLLAGNPYEQYFGPGTRLTVT.

The rearrangement joins TRBV27 to TRBJ1-3, with TRBD1 matching over 7 bases. Germline CDR1 reads MNHEY; CDR2 reads SMNVEV (reference sequence). This CDR3 contains 17 residues. The V and J ends lost 5 bases and 2 bases, in that order; junction bases with no gene match: 12. CDR3 in DNA: TGTGCCAGCAGTCTTATGGGGAACAGGGGCCCTGGAAACACCATATATTTT. Its translation: CASSLMGNRGPGNTIYF.

The V and J genes are TRBV2 and TRBJ1-2; D might be TRBD1 (6 bases). CDR1 and CDR2 (germline): SNHLY, FYNNEI. The CDR3 spans 17 residues. The germline V and J ends were trimmed by 5 bases and 6 bases, with 25 bases remaining between them. CDR3 loop: CASSMGMRLQGGHGYTF. In DNA, the CDR3 is TGTGCCAGCAGTATGGGTATGCGATTACAGGGTGGTCATGGCTACACCTTC.

This sequence joins TRBV27 and TRBJ2-3; 7 bases agree with TRBD2. V lost 5 bases and J lost 2; bases outside the gene matches: 7. Germline lookup yields CDR1 MNHEY and CDR2 SMNVEV (reference sequence). The CDR3 consists of 15 residues. CDR3 sequence: CASSLSGSHTDTQYF. The CDR3 region has the DNA TGTGCCAGCAGTCTTAGCGGGTCCCACACAGATACGCAGTATTTT.

V usage is TRBV28 and J usage is TRBJ2-1; D may be TRBD1 (6 bases). With 8 bases removed from V and 4 bases from J, the gap between germline ends came to 15 bases. Germline lookup yields CDR1 MDHEN and CDR2 SYDVKM. There are 14 residues in the CDR3. CDR3 loop: CASRKTGEYNEQFF. DNA for the CDR3: TGTGCCAGCCGTAAGACAGGAGAATACAATGAGCAGTTCTTC.